This TCR beta chain appears in the sequencing data of a study of blood T cell repertoires in COVID-19. Across the whole study: The analysed material was cDNA or gDNA that came from T cells, B-cell-depleted T cells, or PBMCs.

The V end lost 1 base, the J end lost 3 bases, and 8 bases lay between the germline ends. The CDR3 length is 14 residues. Germline V gene sequence: CDR1 SGHNT, CDR2 YENEEA. The table came from immunoSEQ multiplex PCR; TCRdb's copy has only in-frame clones and leaves some out. The table lists 200,000 to 250,000 clones, roughly nine tenths of them singletons. The specimen was peripheral blood. This clonotype originated in a woman between 50 and 59 years old with acute or convalescent COVID-19. The chain links TRBV11-3 to TRBJ2-3; D gene uncertain. The CDR3 sequence: CASSLGETTDTQYF. CDR3 DNA sequence: TGTGCCAGCAGCTTAGGTGAAACTACAGATACGCAGTATTTT.